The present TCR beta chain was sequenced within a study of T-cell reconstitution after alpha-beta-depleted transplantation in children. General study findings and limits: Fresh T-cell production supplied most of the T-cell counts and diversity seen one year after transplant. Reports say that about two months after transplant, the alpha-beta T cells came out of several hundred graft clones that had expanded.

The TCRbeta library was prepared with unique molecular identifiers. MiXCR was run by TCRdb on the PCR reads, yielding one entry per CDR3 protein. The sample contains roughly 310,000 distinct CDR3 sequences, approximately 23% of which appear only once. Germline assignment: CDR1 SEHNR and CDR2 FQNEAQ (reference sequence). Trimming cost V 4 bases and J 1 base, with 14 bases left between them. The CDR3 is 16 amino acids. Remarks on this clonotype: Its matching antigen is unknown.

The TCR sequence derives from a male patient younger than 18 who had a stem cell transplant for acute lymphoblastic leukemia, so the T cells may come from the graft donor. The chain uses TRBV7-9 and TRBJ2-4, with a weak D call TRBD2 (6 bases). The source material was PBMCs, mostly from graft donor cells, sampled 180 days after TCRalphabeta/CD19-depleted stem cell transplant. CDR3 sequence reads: CASSSRGRGAKNIQYF. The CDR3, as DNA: TGTGCCAGCAGCTCTAGGGGCCGGGGGGCCAAAAACATTCAGTACTTC.